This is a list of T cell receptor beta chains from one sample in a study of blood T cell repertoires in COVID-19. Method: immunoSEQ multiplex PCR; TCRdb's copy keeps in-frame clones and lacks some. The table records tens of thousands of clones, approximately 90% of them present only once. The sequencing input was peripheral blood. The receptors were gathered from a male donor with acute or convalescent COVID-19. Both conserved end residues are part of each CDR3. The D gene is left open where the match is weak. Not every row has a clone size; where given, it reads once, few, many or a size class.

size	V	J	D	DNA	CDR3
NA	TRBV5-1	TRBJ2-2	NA	TGCGCCAGCAGCCCCGTTAGTCCGGGAATAAACACCGGGGAGCTGTTTTTT	CASSPVSPGINTGELFF
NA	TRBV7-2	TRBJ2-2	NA	TGTGCCAGCAGTTTTGCCGCCGGGACTAACACCGGGGAGCTGTTTTTT	CASSFAAGTNTGELFF
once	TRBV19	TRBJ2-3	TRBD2	TGTGCCAGTAGTACCCGCCCCGGGGCGGGGGAACCAAGCACAGATACGCAGTATTTT	CASSTRPGAGEPSTDTQYF
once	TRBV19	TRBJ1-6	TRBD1	TGTGCCAGTAGTATGGGGACCGGGACAGGGGATTCACCCCTCCACTTT	CASSMGTGTGDSPLHF
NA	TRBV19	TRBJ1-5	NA	TGTGCCAGTAGTATAGGAGTCAGGGGAGCGCCCCAGCATTTT	CASSIGVRGAPQHF
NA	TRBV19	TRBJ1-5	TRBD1	TGTGCCAGTGCCAGGGGGAGCAGCAATCAGCCCCAGCATTTT	CASARGSSNQPQHF
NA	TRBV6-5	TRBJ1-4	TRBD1	TGTGCCAGCAGCCCCCGGGACAGGGGTGAAAAACTGTTTTTT	CASSPRDRGEKLFF
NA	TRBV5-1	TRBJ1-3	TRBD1	TGCGCCAGCAGCTTGGAAGGACAGGGGGCGTTGGGGTCTGGAAACACCATATATTTT	CASSLEGQGALGSGNTIYF
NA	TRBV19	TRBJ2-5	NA	TGTGCCAGCGGAGGCAGGTACCAAGAGACCCAGTACTTC	CASGGRYQETQYF
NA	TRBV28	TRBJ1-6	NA	TGTGCCACCTCGAGTATCACACCCCTCCACTTT	CATSSITPLHF
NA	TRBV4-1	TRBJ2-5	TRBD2	TGCGCCAGCAGCCAAGATAACGGACTAGGAGGATCTCAAGAGACCCAGTACTTC	CASSQDNGLGGSQETQYF
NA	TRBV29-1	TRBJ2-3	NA	TGCAGCGTCTCTATACAAGCAGGCACGCAGTATTTT	CSVSIQAGTQYF
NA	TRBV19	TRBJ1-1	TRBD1	TGTGCCAGTTTCCCTTACAGGGGGATGAACACTGAAGCTTTCTTT	CASFPYRGMNTEAFF
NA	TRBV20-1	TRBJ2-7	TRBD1	TGCAGTGCTGGACAGGGGCCCGAGCAGTACTTC	CSAGQGPEQYF
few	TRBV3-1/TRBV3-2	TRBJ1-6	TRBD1	TGTGCCAGCAGCCACAGGGGACAGACGAATTCACCCCTCCACTTT	CASSHRGQTNSPLHF
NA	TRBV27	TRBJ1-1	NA	TGTGCCAGCCGCTCTTATGCGGGAGCTTTCTTT	CASRSYAGAFF
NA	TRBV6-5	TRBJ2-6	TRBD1	TGTGCCAGCACGGGACAGGGCCCAGGGGCCAACGTCCTGACTTTC	CASTGQGPGANVLTF
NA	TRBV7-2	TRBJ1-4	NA	TGTGCCAGCAGCCCCAGGGTGGCATTAGAAGAAAAACTGTTTTTT	CASSPRVALEEKLFF
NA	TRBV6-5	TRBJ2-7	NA	TGTGCCAGCAGTTACGATCGGGGAGGAGCCTACGAGCAGTACTTC	CASSYDRGGAYEQYF
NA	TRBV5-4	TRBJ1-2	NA	TGTGCCAGCACCACCTGGGGCAGCAACTATGGCTACACCTTC	CASTTWGSNYGYTF
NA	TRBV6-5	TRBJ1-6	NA	TGTGCCAGCAGTTATTTCGGGACTGGCCTTAATTCACCCCTCCACTTT	CASSYFGTGLNSPLHF
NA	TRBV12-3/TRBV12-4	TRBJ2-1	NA	TGTGCCAGCAGCCGGAGTGAGCAGTTCTTC	CASSRSEQFF
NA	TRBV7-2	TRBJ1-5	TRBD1	TGTGCCAGCAGTCCCCGGACAGGGAGCAATCAGCCCCAGCATTTT	CASSPRTGSNQPQHF
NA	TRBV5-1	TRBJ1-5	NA	TGCGCCAGCAGCTTGGGGGCGAGCCCAAATCAGCCCCAGCATTTT	CASSLGASPNQPQHF
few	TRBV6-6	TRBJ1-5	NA	TGTGCCAGCAGTTACGGCGGGGGAGATCAGCCCCAGCATTTT	CASSYGGGDQPQHF
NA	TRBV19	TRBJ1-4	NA	TGTGCCAGTAACGCTAAAGGGGGAACTAATGAAAAACTGTTTTTT	CASNAKGGTNEKLFF
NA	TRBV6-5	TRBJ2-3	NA	TGTGCCAGCAGACTCCTAGGCAGGGACACAGATACGCAGTATTTT	CASRLLGRDTDTQYF
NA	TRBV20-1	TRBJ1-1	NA	TGCAGTGCTAGAGGTCCGACTGAAGCTTTCTTT	CSARGPTEAFF
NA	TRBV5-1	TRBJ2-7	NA	TGCGCCAGCACATTATCCGGGTTACACGAGCAGTACTTC	CASTLSGLHEQYF
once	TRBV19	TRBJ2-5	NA	TGTGCCAGTAGTATAAGCCAGGGTCGGGAGACCCAGTACTTC	CASSISQGRETQYF
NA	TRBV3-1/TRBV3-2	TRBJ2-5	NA	TGTGCCAGCAGCCAAGGAAAGGCCGGGAAAAAAGAGACCCAGTACTTC	CASSQGKAGKKETQYF